The 20 T cell receptor beta chains reported below all come from one sample, sequenced in a study of cytomegalovirus exposure and HLA in healthy donors (dated by TCRdb to 2016 to 2017). Library generation was performed with the immunoSEQ multiplex PCR assay. For the multiplex PCR, a mixture combining 60 forward primers for TCR Vbeta segments and 13 reverse primers for TCR Jbeta segments was used. Entries here come from immuneACCESS through TCRdb and include only in-frame sequences with V and J called. Some clones fail to appear in such tables; in the studies checked, an unresolved V gene covers under half of the shortfall, and the cause of the remainder is unknown. A total of some 110,000 clones appear in this sample, about 68% of them only once. The ten largest account for over 8.5% of the sample. Sequenced sample: PBMCs. The source is a woman aged 40-49 years in good health and CMV-seropositive.

The V gene is TRBV4-1, the J gene TRBJ2-7; D may be TRBD1 (5 bases). The germline CDR1 and CDR2 sequences are MGHRA and YSYEKL. Trimming stripped 1 base from V and 1 base from J, with 14 bases between. The CDR3 is 16 amino acids. CDR3 region: CASSQGSRKGSYEQYF. The CDR3 DNA reads as TGCGCCAGCAGCCAAGGGTCTCGAAAGGGGTCCTACGAGCAGTACTTC.

The chain has TRBV27 and TRBJ2-3, with TRBD1 as a possible D gene (5 bases). Trimming removed 2 bases from V and 2 bases from J, with 8 bases in between. In germline, CDR1 is MNHEY, CDR2 SMNVEV (reference sequence). The CDR3 has 14 residues. The CDR3: CASSLRGLTDTQYF. DNA for the CDR3: TGTGCCAGCAGTTTAAGGGGCCTCACAGATACGCAGTATTTT.

This clone was found a few times. The chain employs TRBV11-2 and TRBJ2-3; TRBD2 aligns across 11 bases. CDR1 and CDR2 from the germline V gene are SGHAT and FQNNGV. There are 17 residues in the CDR3. Germline trimming cut 5 bases from V and 5 bases from J; bases unmatched to any gene: 12. CDR3: CASSLRLLAGEEDTQYF. The CDR3 DNA follows: TGTGCCAGCAGCCTCCGCCTACTAGCGGGAGAAGAAGATACGCAGTATTTT. Drawing the rest from reference TRBV11-2 and TRBJ2-3, the complete variable domain is EAGVAQSPRYKIIEKRQSVAFWCNPISGHATLYWYQQILGQGPKLLIQFQNNGVVDDSQLPKDRFSAERLKGVDSTLKIQPAKLEDSAVYLCASSLRLLAGEEDTQYFGPGTRLTVL.

V is TRBV28 and J is TRBJ1-2; TRBD1 is a possible D gene (5 bases). CDR1 and CDR2 (germline): MDHEN, SYDVKM. V shed 7 bases and J shed 7 bases, with 25 bases lying between them. The CDR3 loop spans 16 amino acids. CDR3 loop: CASTVGGAYRSFGYTF. CDR3 nucleotide sequence: TGTGCCAGCACCGTTGGCGGGGCCTACCGGTCGTTTGGCTACACCTTC.

V usage is TRBV15 and J usage is TRBJ1-5; no firm D call. Germline V gene data show CDR1 as LNHNV and CDR2 as YYDKDF (reference sequence). The CDR3 totals 16 residues. Trimming stripped 0 bases from V and 3 bases from J, with 12 bases between. The CDR3: CATSRDSPNINQPQHF. The CDR3, as DNA: TGTGCCACCAGCAGAGACAGTCCGAATATCAATCAGCCCCAGCATTTT.

The gene calls are TRBV4-2 and TRBJ1-1, with D possibly TRBD1 on 5 matching bases. Germline assignment: CDR1 LGHNA and CDR2 YNFKEQ. The CDR3 totals 13 residues. V lost 4 bases to trimming and J lost 1 base, with 7 bases between them. The DNA for the CDR3 is TGTGCCAGCAGCCGACAGCAGAACACTGAAGCTTTCTTT. Protein: CASSRQQNTEAFF.

The V and J genes are TRBV15 and TRBJ1-2; 7 bases agree with TRBD1. This CDR3 is built from 13 residues. CDR1 LNHNV and CDR2 YYDKDF come from the germline V gene (reference sequence). V gave up 0 bases and J gave up 8 bases; unmatched junction bases: 3. CDR3 residues: CATSRDTGEGYTF. The CDR3, as DNA: TGTGCCACCAGCAGAGATACAGGGGAGGGCTACACCTTC.

The chain has TRBV15 and TRBJ2-1; 9 bases match TRBD1. The germline CDR1 and CDR2 sequences are LNHNV and YYDKDF (reference sequence). The CDR3 has 16 residues. The V gene end was trimmed by 6 bases and the J gene end by 6 bases; junction bases not matched to a gene: 12. CDR3 bases: TGTGCCACCAGAGGCCCTCCGGGACAGGGTAGCAATGAGCAGTTCTTC. Its translation is CATRGPPGQGSNEQFF.

The chain links TRBV9 to TRBJ2-7; 7 positions match TRBD2. This CDR3 comprises 13 residues. The germline V gene has CDR1 SGDLS and CDR2 YYNGEE. With 3 bases clipped from V and 0 bases from J, the junction kept 0 bases outside the gene matches. The CDR3 nucleotides are TGTGCCAGCAGCGCTAGCGGCTCCTACGAGCAGTACTTC. This translates into CASSASGSYEQYF. Using reference TRBV9 and TRBJ2-7 for the parts outside the CDR3, the full variable domain is DSGVTQTPKHLITATGQRVTLRCSPRSGDLSVYWYQQSLDQGLQFLIQYYNGEERAKGNILERFSAQQFPDLHSELNLSSLELGDSALYFCASSASGSYEQYFGPGTRLTVT.

A word on this clone: This same CDR3 is encoded by further DNA sequences in the sample. The chain employs TRBV20-1 and TRBJ2-7, with D possibly TRBD2 on 5 matching bases. Germline-derived CDR1 and CDR2 are DFQATT and SNEGSKA (reference sequence). The CDR3 totals 11 residues. Trimming cost V 6 bases and J 3 bases, with 9 bases left between them. CDR3 coding DNA: TGCAGTGCCCGAGGGAGCTACGAGCAGTACTTC. The encoded protein is CSARGSYEQYF.

This chain links TRBV2 with TRBJ2-1; D gene uncertain. CDR3 length: 10 residues. In germline, CDR1 is SNHLY, CDR2 FYNNEI. V was clipped by 3 bases and J by 15 bases, with 9 bases between them. The CDR3 reads CASSDRVLFF. The CDR3 DNA is TGTGCCAGCAGTGACCGGGTCCTGTTCTTC. The complete variable domain, with remaining parts taken from reference TRBV2 and TRBJ2-1, reads EPEVTQTPSHQVTQMGQEVILRCVPISNHLYFYWYRQILGQKVEFLVSFYNNEISEKSEIFDDQFSVERPDGSNFTLKIRSTKLEDSAMYFCASSDRVLFFGPGTRLTVL.

To note about this clone: A read error may account for a junction end that differs from germline. The CDR3 nucleotides are TGTGCCAGCAGTTCCGGACTAGCGGGATTCTACAATGTGCAGTTCTTC. It specifies CASSSGLAGFYNVQFF. The V gene is TRBV27, the J gene TRBJ2-1, with 12 positions matching TRBD2. CDR1 and CDR2 (germline): MNHEY, SMNVEV (reference sequence). CDR3 size: 16 residues.

The chain employs TRBV5-1 and TRBJ1-4, with a possible D match to TRBD1 (6 bases). The CDR3 loop spans 15 amino acids. Germline CDR1 and CDR2: SGHRS and YFSETQ. Trimming stripped 2 bases from V and 7 bases from J, with 15 bases between. CDR3 sequence (DNA): TGCGCCAGCAGCTTATCTGACAGGAGAAGTGAAAAACTGTTTTTT. Its protein product is CASSLSDRRSEKLFF.

The chain uses TRBV9 and TRBJ2-7; D perhaps matches TRBD2 (6 bases). CDR3 length equals 14 residues. CDR1 and CDR2 from the germline V gene are SGDLS and YYNGEE. The V gene lost 3 bases and the J gene lost 8 bases, with 18 bases spanning the gap. The CDR3 is CASSAPMREEKQYF. DNA for the CDR3: TGTGCCAGCAGCGCCCCAATGAGGGAGGAGAAGCAGTACTTC. Full variable domain (outside the CDR3, taken from reference TRBV9 and TRBJ2-7): DSGVTQTPKHLITATGQRVTLRCSPRSGDLSVYWYQQSLDQGLQFLIQYYNGEERAKGNILERFSAQQFPDLHSELNLSSLELGDSALYFCASSAPMREEKQYFGPGTRLTVT.

The genes are TRBV5-1 and TRBJ2-5, with 8 bases identical to TRBD2. The CDR3 totals 13 residues. The germline V gene encodes CDR1 SGHRS and CDR2 YFSETQ. The trim removed 4 bases at V and 4 bases at J, leaving 3 bases unmatched. The CDR3 DNA sequence: TGCGCCAGCAGCCCCGGGGGGGGAGAGACCCAGTACTTC. The encoded protein is CASSPGGGETQYF. The variable domain in full, with the rest retrieved from reference TRBV5-1 and TRBJ2-5, is KAGVTQTPRYLIKTRGQQVTLSCSPISGHRSVSWYQQTPGQGLQFLFEYFSETQRNKGNFPGRFSGRQFSNSRSEMNVSTLELGDSALYLCASSPGGGETQYFGPGTRLLVL.

This clone was seen a handful of times. The DNA of the CDR3 is TGTGCCAGCAGAGAGCACACAGGGGGCGGGAATCAGCCCCAGCATTTT. Its protein product is CASREHTGGGNQPQHF. The chain carries TRBV2 and TRBJ1-5, with 9 bases lining up with TRBD1. This CDR3 has 16 amino acids. Germline CDR1 is SNHLY and CDR2 is FYNNEI. The junction had 10 bases not matched to a gene; V was cut back by 6 bases and J by 4 bases. Combining the CDR3 with reference TRBV2 and TRBJ1-5 gives the whole variable domain EPEVTQTPSHQVTQMGQEVILRCVPISNHLYFYWYRQILGQKVEFLVSFYNNEISEKSEIFDDQFSVERPDGSNFTLKIRSTKLEDSAMYFCASREHTGGGNQPQHFGDGTRLSIL.

This rearrangement joins TRBV19 to TRBJ1-1; 12 bases fit TRBD1. CDR3 length equals 16 residues. Germline V gene data show CDR1 as LNHDA and CDR2 as SQIVND (reference sequence). With V trimmed by 11 bases and J by 3 bases, 13 bases remained unmatched. CDR3 protein: CACRLPGQGADTEAFF. DNA for the CDR3: TGTGCCTGTCGACTACCGGGACAGGGGGCGGACACTGAAGCTTTCTTT. Based on the CDR3 plus reference TRBV19 and TRBJ1-1, the full variable domain is DGGITQSPKYLFRKEGQNVTLSCEQNLNHDAMYWYRQDPGQGLRLIYYSQIVNDFQKGDIAEGYSVSREKKESFPLTVTSAQKNPTAFYLCACRLPGQGADTEAFFGQGTRLTVV.

The rearrangement joins TRBV9 to TRBJ2-4; D gene uncertain. The germline gives CDR1 SGDLS, CDR2 YYNGEE. The CDR3 sequence is 15 residues long. Trimming cost V 4 bases and J 0 bases, with 11 bases left between them. The DNA of the CDR3 is TGTGCCAGCAGCCAGTCCCTTGGAGCCAAAAACATTCAGTACTTC. This encodes CASSQSLGAKNIQYF. Full variable domain (outside the CDR3, taken from reference TRBV9 and TRBJ2-4): DSGVTQTPKHLITATGQRVTLRCSPRSGDLSVYWYQQSLDQGLQFLIQYYNGEERAKGNILERFSAQQFPDLHSELNLSSLELGDSALYFCASSQSLGAKNIQYFGAGTRLSVL.

J is TRBJ1-2 and V is TRBV7-9; 10 nucleotides line up with TRBD1. Germline V gene lookup returns CDR1 SEHNR and CDR2 FQNEAQ (reference sequence). V lost 6 bases to trimming and J lost 8 bases; unmatched junction nucleotides: 18. The CDR3 has 17 amino acids. CDR3 in DNA: TGTGCCAGCAGTAGGCCCGGGACAGGGGTTAGTTCGGAAGGCTACACCTTC. Its translation: CASSRPGTGVSSEGYTF.

The chain joins TRBV6-5 to TRBJ1-1; 7 positions match TRBD1. The CDR3 consists of 15 residues. CDR1 is MNHEY and CDR2 is SVGAGI in the germline V gene. After removal of 1 base from V and 4 bases from J, the junction contained 6 bases not matched to a gene. This chain's CDR3 is CASSYFGRGSTEAFF. Here the CDR3 DNA reads TGTGCCAGCAGTTACTTTGGCAGGGGGTCCACTGAAGCTTTCTTT.